A selection of T cell receptor beta chains follows, all from one sample in a study of T cells in Graves' hyperthyroidism and ophthalmopathy. From the multiplex PCR reads, TCRdb called clonotypes with MiXCR, one entry per CDR3 protein. The sample includes approximately 600,000 distinct CDR3 sequences, around 13% of them seen just once. What was sequenced was blood. Receptors were obtained from a woman in her twenties or thirties with Graves' hyperthyroidism that later progressed to Graves' ophthalmopathy. Both conserved end residues are part of each CDR3. A D gene is named only where the DNA matches it firmly. Some rows have no size entry. The others give once, few or many, or a class for an expanded clone.

j_call: TRBJ1-1; clone_size: few; v_call: TRBV27; d_call: .; cdr3_nt: TGTGCCAGCAGTTTCACAGGACAGATGAACACTGAAGCTTTCTTT; cdr3_aa: CASSFTGQMNTEAFF
j_call: TRBJ1-3; clone_size: .; v_call: TRBV19; d_call: .; cdr3_nt: TGTGCCACTGTCTCTGGAAACACCATATATTTT; cdr3_aa: CATVSGNTIYF
j_call: TRBJ1-1; clone_size: .; v_call: TRBV20-1; d_call: .; cdr3_nt: TGCAGTGCTTACAAGGGATTAGAGAACACTGAAGCTTTCTTT; cdr3_aa: CSAYKGLENTEAFF
j_call: TRBJ2-7; clone_size: few; v_call: TRBV30; d_call: .; cdr3_nt: TGTGCCTGGAGGAAAGAGGGCGGTAGCTACGAGCAGTACTTC; cdr3_aa: CAWRKEGGSYEQYF
j_call: TRBJ2-1; clone_size: many; v_call: TRBV27; d_call: .; cdr3_nt: TGTGTCAGCAGTTTGACGGGTAGCTCCTACAATGAGCAGTTCTTC; cdr3_aa: CVSSLTGSSYNEQFF
j_call: TRBJ2-1; clone_size: .; v_call: TRBV14; d_call: .; cdr3_nt: TGTGCCAGCAGCCAAGATCCCTACAATGAGCAGTTCTTC; cdr3_aa: CASSQDPYNEQFF
j_call: TRBJ2-3; clone_size: many; v_call: TRBV18; d_call: TRBD2; cdr3_nt: TGTGCCAGCTCACCGGCGGGAGGGACGAATACGCAGTATTTT; cdr3_aa: CASSPAGGTNTQYF
j_call: TRBJ2-7; clone_size: few; v_call: TRBV3-1; d_call: TRBD2; cdr3_nt: TGTGCCAGCAGCCAAAGAGCGGCTAGCGGGAGTTCGAAGGAGCAGTACTTC; cdr3_aa: CASSQRAASGSSKEQYF
j_call: TRBJ2-2; clone_size: many; v_call: TRBV20-1; d_call: .; cdr3_nt: TGCAGTGCTAGAGATCGGGGGTCCGGGGAGCTGTTTTTT; cdr3_aa: CSARDRGSGELFF
j_call: TRBJ1-5; clone_size: many; v_call: TRBV10-3; d_call: .; cdr3_nt: TGTGCCATCAGTGAGATTGCCACGAGGGGGGTAGGTCAGCCCCAGCATTTT; cdr3_aa: CAISEIATRGVGQPQHF
j_call: TRBJ2-7; clone_size: many; v_call: TRBV6-5; d_call: .; cdr3_nt: TGTGCCAGCAGTTACTCAATTGGGCTTGCAGGAGGCTCCTACGAGCAGTACTTC; cdr3_aa: CASSYSIGLAGGSYEQYF
j_call: TRBJ1-3; clone_size: .; v_call: TRBV7-9; d_call: TRBD1; cdr3_nt: TGTGCCAGCAGCCTAAAGGACAGGGATGGAAACACCATATATTTT; cdr3_aa: CASSLKDRDGNTIYF
j_call: TRBJ2-2; clone_size: .; v_call: TRBV19; d_call: .; cdr3_nt: TGTGCCAGTACACTACGTTTGTTGAAGACCGGGGAGCTGTTTTTT; cdr3_aa: CASTLRLLKTGELFF
j_call: TRBJ1-2; clone_size: many; v_call: TRBV19; d_call: .; cdr3_nt: TGTGCCAGTAGTATGGAGGCCAGGATATATGGCTACACCTTC; cdr3_aa: CASSMEARIYGYTF
j_call: TRBJ1-4; clone_size: many; v_call: TRBV28; d_call: TRBD1; cdr3_nt: TGTGCCAGCAGCCTTCCCGGGACAGGGTCTGAAAAACTGTTTTTT; cdr3_aa: CASSLPGTGSEKLFF
j_call: TRBJ2-2; clone_size: once; v_call: TRBV18; d_call: .; cdr3_nt: TGTGCCAGCTCACCGGATATGGGAGATCAGGTCGGGGAGCTGTTTTTT; cdr3_aa: CASSPDMGDQVGELFF
j_call: TRBJ2-1; clone_size: .; v_call: TRBV5-4; d_call: .; cdr3_nt: TGTGCCAGCAGCGGGGGCGGTTTTTCGAGCGCGGGTGAGCAGTTCTTC; cdr3_aa: CASSGGGFSSAGEQFF
j_call: TRBJ2-3; clone_size: many; v_call: TRBV7-2; d_call: .; cdr3_nt: TGTGCCAGCAGCTTAGAGGAGGGGTGGACAGATACGCAGTATTTT; cdr3_aa: CASSLEEGWTDTQYF
j_call: TRBJ1-2; clone_size: many; v_call: TRBV18; d_call: .; cdr3_nt: TGTGCCAGCTCACCCTCGGACACCCTCGGATACACCTTC; cdr3_aa: CASSPSDTLGYTF
j_call: TRBJ2-7; clone_size: many; v_call: TRBV7-3; d_call: .; cdr3_nt: TGTGCCAGGACCTACGAGCAGTACTTC; cdr3_aa: CARTYEQYF
j_call: TRBJ1-3; clone_size: few; v_call: TRBV20-1; d_call: TRBD1; cdr3_nt: TGCAGTGCTTTGGACAGGACTGGAAACACCATATATTTT; cdr3_aa: CSALDRTGNTIYF
j_call: TRBJ2-1; clone_size: .; v_call: TRBV20-1; d_call: TRBD2; cdr3_nt: TGCAGTGCTAGAGGGAGGACTAGGGCCAATGAGCAGCTCTTC; cdr3_aa: CSARGRTRANEQLF
j_call: TRBJ1-4; clone_size: few; v_call: TRBV24-1; d_call: .; cdr3_nt: TGTGCCACCTCCAGTTCAACTAATGAAAAACTGTTTTTT; cdr3_aa: CATSSSTNEKLFF
j_call: TRBJ2-5; clone_size: many; v_call: TRBV14; d_call: TRBD2; cdr3_nt: TGTGCCAGCAGCCAAGAGAGGCTAGCGGGAGTTGAGACCCAGTACTTC; cdr3_aa: CASSQERLAGVETQYF
j_call: TRBJ2-5; clone_size: many; v_call: TRBV11-2; d_call: TRBD2; cdr3_nt: TGTGCCAGCAGCGTAAGGGTGGGAGGGAACCAAGAGACCCAGTACTTC; cdr3_aa: CASSVRVGGNQETQYF
j_call: TRBJ2-2; clone_size: many; v_call: TRBV10-2; d_call: .; cdr3_nt: TGCGCCAGCAGTGAAGTACCGAACACCGGGGAGCTGTTTTTT; cdr3_aa: CASSEVPNTGELFF
j_call: TRBJ2-1; clone_size: many; v_call: TRBV7-9; d_call: .; cdr3_nt: TGTGCCACCCCCCGTGGAGTGGGAAGTGAGTCCTACAATGAGCAGTTCTTC; cdr3_aa: CATPRGVGSESYNEQFF
j_call: TRBJ2-1; clone_size: .; v_call: TRBV29-1; d_call: .; cdr3_nt: TGCAGCGTTGAACCTACAGCGGCTCAGCAGTTCTTC; cdr3_aa: CSVEPTAAQQFF
j_call: TRBJ1-5; clone_size: .; v_call: TRBV19; d_call: .; cdr3_nt: TGTGCCAGTAACAGGGTCGAGGGTCAGCCCCAGCATTTT; cdr3_aa: CASNRVEGQPQHF
j_call: TRBJ2-7; clone_size: many; v_call: TRBV24-1; d_call: .; cdr3_nt: TGTGCCACCAGTGATCAGAGAGACAGCTACGAGCAGTACTTC; cdr3_aa: CATSDQRDSYEQYF
j_call: TRBJ1-4; clone_size: many; v_call: TRBV30; d_call: .; cdr3_nt: TGTGCCTGTCAGACGAGGGAAAAACTGTTTTTT; cdr3_aa: CACQTREKLFF
j_call: TRBJ1-6; clone_size: many; v_call: TRBV7-2; d_call: .; cdr3_nt: TGTGCCGGCAGCTTAGCGACGGGGACGCCTGGATCACCCCTCCACTTT; cdr3_aa: CAGSLATGTPGSPLHF
j_call: TRBJ2-7; clone_size: many; v_call: TRBV11-2; d_call: TRBD2; cdr3_nt: TGTGCCAGCAGCTTAATAGCGGGCAGTGGCTACGAGCAGTACTTC; cdr3_aa: CASSLIAGSGYEQYF
j_call: TRBJ1-5; clone_size: many; v_call: TRBV6-1; d_call: .; cdr3_nt: TGTGCCAGCAACCTCGGGGGGACGGGTAATCAGCCCCAGCATTTT; cdr3_aa: CASNLGGTGNQPQHF
j_call: TRBJ2-1; clone_size: .; v_call: TRBV6-1; d_call: .; cdr3_nt: TGTGCCAGCAGTCCTTATCCGGACCAGTTCTTC; cdr3_aa: CASSPYPDQFF
j_call: TRBJ1-3; clone_size: many; v_call: TRBV20-1; d_call: .; cdr3_nt: TGCAGTGCTAGAGGTGCGGGGACGGATGGAAACACCATATATTTT; cdr3_aa: CSARGAGTDGNTIYF
j_call: TRBJ2-3; clone_size: many; v_call: TRBV27; d_call: .; cdr3_nt: TGTGCCAGCAGTCGGTTCGGTCCACCCACTGGGCCAGATACGCAGTATTTT; cdr3_aa: CASSRFGPPTGPDTQYF
j_call: TRBJ2-6; clone_size: many; v_call: TRBV5-1; d_call: .; cdr3_nt: TGCGCCAGCAGCCCCGAGACTGGGGCCAACGTCCTGACTTTC; cdr3_aa: CASSPETGANVLTF
j_call: TRBJ2-7; clone_size: many; v_call: TRBV14; d_call: TRBD1; cdr3_nt: TGTGCCAGCAGCCAAGTGCATTCAGGGGGCGAGCAGTACTTC; cdr3_aa: CASSQVHSGGEQYF
j_call: TRBJ2-3; clone_size: few; v_call: TRBV12-5; d_call: TRBD2; cdr3_nt: TGTGCTAGTGGTTTGTTAAGTAGCGGGTTAGTCACAGATACGCAGTATTTT; cdr3_aa: CASGLLSSGLVTDTQYF
j_call: TRBJ2-2; clone_size: many; v_call: TRBV2; d_call: .; cdr3_nt: TGTGCCGTCGCAACCGGAGGGCGTGGCACCGGGGAGCTGTTTTTT; cdr3_aa: CAVATGGRGTGELFF
j_call: TRBJ2-3; clone_size: many; v_call: TRBV30; d_call: TRBD1; cdr3_nt: TGTGCCTGGGAACAGGGGGCCGGCACAGATACGCAGTATTTT; cdr3_aa: CAWEQGAGTDTQYF
j_call: TRBJ1-3; clone_size: many; v_call: TRBV6-5; d_call: TRBD1; cdr3_nt: TGTGCCAGCAGTTACTCGACCCACCGTCTGGGACAGGGGTACGGAAACACCATATATTTT; cdr3_aa: CASSYSTHRLGQGYGNTIYF
j_call: TRBJ2-3; clone_size: many; v_call: TRBV28; d_call: .; cdr3_nt: TGTGCCAGCAGTTTTGCGGGCAGAGTAGATACGCAGTATTTT; cdr3_aa: CASSFAGRVDTQYF
j_call: TRBJ2-1; clone_size: few; v_call: TRBV18; d_call: .; cdr3_nt: TGTGCCAGCTCACCACCCCAAGGGGACAATGAGCAGTTCTTC; cdr3_aa: CASSPPQGDNEQFF
j_call: TRBJ2-1; clone_size: few; v_call: TRBV6-1; d_call: TRBD2; cdr3_nt: TGTGCCAGCGGGAAGTGGGCGGGAGTGACCTACAATGAGCAGTTCTTC; cdr3_aa: CASGKWAGVTYNEQFF
j_call: TRBJ2-1; clone_size: .; v_call: TRBV4-1; d_call: TRBD2; cdr3_nt: TGCGCCAGCGGGACTATTAACAATCAGCAGTTCTTC; cdr3_aa: CASGTINNQQFF
j_call: TRBJ2-1; clone_size: few; v_call: TRBV5-8; d_call: TRBD2; cdr3_nt: TGTGCCAGCACCTGGTCAGGAATCCTAGCGGGCGCACCTCCACATGAGCAGTTCTTC; cdr3_aa: CASTWSGILAGAPPHEQFF
j_call: TRBJ2-1; clone_size: many; v_call: TRBV2; d_call: .; cdr3_nt: TGTGCCAGCAGTAGGATAAGGGACAATGAGCAGTTCTTC; cdr3_aa: CASSRIRDNEQFF
j_call: TRBJ2-2; clone_size: few; v_call: TRBV5-1; d_call: .; cdr3_nt: TGCGCCAGCAGTCCTCAGGAGACGAACATCGGGGAGCTGTTTTTT; cdr3_aa: CASSPQETNIGELFF